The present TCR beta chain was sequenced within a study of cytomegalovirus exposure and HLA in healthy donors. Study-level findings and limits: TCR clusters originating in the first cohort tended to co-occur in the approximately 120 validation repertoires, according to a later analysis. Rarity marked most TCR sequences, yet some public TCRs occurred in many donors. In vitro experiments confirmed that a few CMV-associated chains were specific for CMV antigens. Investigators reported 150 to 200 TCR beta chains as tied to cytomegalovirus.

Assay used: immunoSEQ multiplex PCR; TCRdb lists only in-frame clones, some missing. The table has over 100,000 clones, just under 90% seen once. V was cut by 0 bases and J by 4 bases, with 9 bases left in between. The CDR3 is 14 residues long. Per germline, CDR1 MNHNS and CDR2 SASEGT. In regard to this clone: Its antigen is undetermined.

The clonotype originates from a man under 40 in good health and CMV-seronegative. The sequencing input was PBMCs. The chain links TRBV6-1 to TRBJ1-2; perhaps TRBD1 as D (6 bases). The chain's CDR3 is CASSEAGGSYGYTF. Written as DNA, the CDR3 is TGTGCCAGCAGTGAAGCAGGGGGAAGCTATGGCTACACCTTC.